This TCR beta chain stems from a study of T cells in Graves' hyperthyroidism and ophthalmopathy. V lost 7 bases, J lost 8 bases, and 18 bases lay in between. This CDR3 is 15 amino acids long. This clonotype was seen many times. From RNA transcripts, TCR beta CDR3 regions were amplified. The HTBI set primed first-round TCR CDR3 RT-PCR. TCRdb ran MiXCR on the multiplex PCR reads and lists one entry per CDR3 protein. The repertoire holds about 420,000 distinct CDR3 sequences, approximately 14% seen once, with roughly an eighth in the top ten. The J gene is TRBJ1-6, the V gene TRBV12-3 or TRBV12-4, with a weak D call TRBD1 (5 bases). This clonotype was sampled from a woman aged 18-29 years with Graves' hyperthyroidism. Material for sequencing was blood. The CDR3 DNA is TGTGCCAGCACCCTCTTGGGGGGGACCGATTCACCCCTCCACTTT. This sequence encodes CASTLLGGTDSPLHF.